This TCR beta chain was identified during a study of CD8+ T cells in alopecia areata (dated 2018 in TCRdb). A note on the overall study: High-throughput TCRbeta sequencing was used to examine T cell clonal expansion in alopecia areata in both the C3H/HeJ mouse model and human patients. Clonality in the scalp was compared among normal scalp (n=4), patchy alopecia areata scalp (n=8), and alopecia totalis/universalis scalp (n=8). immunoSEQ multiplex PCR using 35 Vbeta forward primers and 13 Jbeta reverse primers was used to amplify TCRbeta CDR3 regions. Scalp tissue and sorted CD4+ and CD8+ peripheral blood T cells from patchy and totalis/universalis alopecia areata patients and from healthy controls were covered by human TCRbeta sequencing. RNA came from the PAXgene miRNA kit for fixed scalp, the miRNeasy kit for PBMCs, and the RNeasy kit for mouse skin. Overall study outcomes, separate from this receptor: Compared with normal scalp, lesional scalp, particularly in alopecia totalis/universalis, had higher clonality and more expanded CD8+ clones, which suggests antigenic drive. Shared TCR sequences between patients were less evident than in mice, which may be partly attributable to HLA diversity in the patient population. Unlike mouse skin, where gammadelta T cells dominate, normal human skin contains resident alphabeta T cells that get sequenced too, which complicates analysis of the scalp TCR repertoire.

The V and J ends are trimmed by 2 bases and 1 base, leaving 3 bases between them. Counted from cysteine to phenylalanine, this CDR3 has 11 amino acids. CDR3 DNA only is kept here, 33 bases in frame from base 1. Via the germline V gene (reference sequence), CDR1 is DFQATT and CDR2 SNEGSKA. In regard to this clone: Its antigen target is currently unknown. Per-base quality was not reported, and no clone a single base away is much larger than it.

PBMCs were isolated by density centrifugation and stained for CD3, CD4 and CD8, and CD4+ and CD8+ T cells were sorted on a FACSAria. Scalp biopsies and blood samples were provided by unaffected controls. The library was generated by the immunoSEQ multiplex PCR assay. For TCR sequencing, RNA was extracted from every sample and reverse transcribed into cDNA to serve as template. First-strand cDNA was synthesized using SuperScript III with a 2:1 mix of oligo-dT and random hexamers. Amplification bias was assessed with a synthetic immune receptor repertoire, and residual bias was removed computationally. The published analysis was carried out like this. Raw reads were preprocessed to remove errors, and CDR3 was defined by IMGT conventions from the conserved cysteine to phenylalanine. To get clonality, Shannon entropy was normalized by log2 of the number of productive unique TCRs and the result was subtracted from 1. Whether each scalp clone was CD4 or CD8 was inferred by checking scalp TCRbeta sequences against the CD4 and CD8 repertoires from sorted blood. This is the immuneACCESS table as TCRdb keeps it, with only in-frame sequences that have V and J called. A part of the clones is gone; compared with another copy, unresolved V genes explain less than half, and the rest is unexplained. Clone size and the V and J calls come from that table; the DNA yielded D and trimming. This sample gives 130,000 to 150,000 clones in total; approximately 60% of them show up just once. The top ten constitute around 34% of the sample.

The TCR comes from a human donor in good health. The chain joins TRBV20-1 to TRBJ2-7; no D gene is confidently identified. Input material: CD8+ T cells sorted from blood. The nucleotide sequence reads TGCAGTGCTAGAAAGTCCTACGAGCAGTACTTC. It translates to CSARKSYEQYF.